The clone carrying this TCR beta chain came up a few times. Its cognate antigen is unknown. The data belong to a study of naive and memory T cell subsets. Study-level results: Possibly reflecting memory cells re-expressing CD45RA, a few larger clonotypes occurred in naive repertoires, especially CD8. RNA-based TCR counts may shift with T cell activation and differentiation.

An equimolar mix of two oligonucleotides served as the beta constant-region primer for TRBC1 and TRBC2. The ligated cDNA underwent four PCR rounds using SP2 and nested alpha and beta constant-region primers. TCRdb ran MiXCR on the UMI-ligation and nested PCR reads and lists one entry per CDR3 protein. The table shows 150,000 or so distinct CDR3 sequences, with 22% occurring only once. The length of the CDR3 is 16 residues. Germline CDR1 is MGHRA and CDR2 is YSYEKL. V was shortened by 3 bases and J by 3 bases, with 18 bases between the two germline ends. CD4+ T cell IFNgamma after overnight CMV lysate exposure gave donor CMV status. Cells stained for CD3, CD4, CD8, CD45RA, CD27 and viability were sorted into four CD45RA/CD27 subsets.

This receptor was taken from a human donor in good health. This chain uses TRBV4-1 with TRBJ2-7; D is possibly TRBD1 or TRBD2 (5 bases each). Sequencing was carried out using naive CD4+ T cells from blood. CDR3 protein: CASSQSLGTNNYEQYF. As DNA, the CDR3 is TGCGCCAGCAGCCAGTCCTTGGGGACCAACAACTACGAGCAGTACTTC.